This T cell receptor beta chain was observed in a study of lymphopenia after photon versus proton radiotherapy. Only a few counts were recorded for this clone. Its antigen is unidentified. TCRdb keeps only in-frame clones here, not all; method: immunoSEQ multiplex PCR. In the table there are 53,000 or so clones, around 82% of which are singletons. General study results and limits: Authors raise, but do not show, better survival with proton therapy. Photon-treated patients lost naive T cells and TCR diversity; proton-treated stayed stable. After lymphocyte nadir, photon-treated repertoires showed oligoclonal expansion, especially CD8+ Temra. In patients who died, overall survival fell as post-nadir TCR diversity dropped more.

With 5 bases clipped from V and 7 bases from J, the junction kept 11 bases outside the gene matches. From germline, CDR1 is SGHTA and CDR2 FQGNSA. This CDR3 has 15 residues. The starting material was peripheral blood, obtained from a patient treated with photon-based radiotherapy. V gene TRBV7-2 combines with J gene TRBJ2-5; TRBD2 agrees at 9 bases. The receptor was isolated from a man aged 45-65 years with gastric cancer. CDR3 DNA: TGTGCCAGCAGCCCGGGACTAGCCCACGAGGGGACCCAGTACTTC. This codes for CASSPGLAHEGTQYF.